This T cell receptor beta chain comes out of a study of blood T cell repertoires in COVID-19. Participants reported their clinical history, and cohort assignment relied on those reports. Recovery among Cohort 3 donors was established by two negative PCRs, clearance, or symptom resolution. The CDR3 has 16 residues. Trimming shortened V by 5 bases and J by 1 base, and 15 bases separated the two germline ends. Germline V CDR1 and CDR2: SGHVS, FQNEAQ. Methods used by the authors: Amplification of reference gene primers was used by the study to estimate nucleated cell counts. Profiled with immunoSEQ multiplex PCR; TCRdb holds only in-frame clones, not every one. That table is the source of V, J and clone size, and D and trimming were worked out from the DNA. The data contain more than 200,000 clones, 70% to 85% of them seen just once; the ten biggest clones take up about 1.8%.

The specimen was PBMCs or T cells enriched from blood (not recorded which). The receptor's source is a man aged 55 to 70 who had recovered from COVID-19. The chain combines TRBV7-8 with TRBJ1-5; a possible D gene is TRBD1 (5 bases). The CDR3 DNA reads TGTGCCAGCAGCCCCTGGGGGGGAGGGAGCAATCAGCCCCAGCATTTT. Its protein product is CASSPWGGGSNQPQHF. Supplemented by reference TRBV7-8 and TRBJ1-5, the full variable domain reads GAGVSQSPRYKVAKRGQDVALRCDPISGHVSLFWYQQALGQGPEFLTYFQNEAQLDKSGLPSDRFFAERPEGSVSTLKIQRTQQEDSAVYLCASSPWGGGSNQPQHFGDGTRLSIL.